This T cell receptor (beta chain) was profiled in a study of memory CD4+ T cells and cytomegalovirus serostatus. Study background: Of the healthy Belgian adults, fewer than 10 were CMV seropositive and 20 to 30 seronegative.

A single count supports this clone. CDR1 and CDR2 from the germline V gene are GTSNPN and SVGIG (reference sequence). There are 14 residues in the CDR3. V lost 0 bases and J lost 8; bases outside the gene matches: 3. Generated by immunoSEQ multiplex PCR, the TCRdb table keeps only in-frame clones and is missing some. The sample shows some 87,000 clones, about four fifths of them seen only once. Single viable CD3+CD4+CD8-CD45RO+ cells were sorted as the memory CD4+ T cells. Total CD4+ T cells were enriched by CD4 positive selection. The sequenced material came from memory CD4+ T cells from blood. The sequence derives from an adult in good health and CMV-seropositive. The rearrangement joins TRBV30 to TRBJ1-3, with 11 bases that match TRBD1. The CDR3 nucleotides read TGTGCCTGGAGTGTGGGACAGGGGGTGGACACCATATATTTT. This gives the protein CAWSVGQGVDTIYF.